The 29 T cell receptor beta chains given below trace back to one sample, sequenced in a study of blood T cell repertoires in COVID-19. Clones were read by immunoSEQ multiplex PCR, and TCRdb kept only the in-frame ones, dropping some. Of a few hundred thousand clones in the sample, about nine tenths were seen once. Sequencing used peripheral blood. These receptors were taken from a woman aged 25 to 45 with COVID-19, enrolled during active disease.

The rearrangement joins TRBV10-1 to TRBJ2-2; tentative D call: TRBD2 (6 bases). CDR1 WNHNN and CDR2 SYGVQD come from the germline V gene (reference sequence). The CDR3 totals 14 residues. Trimming pared 4 bases from V and 6 bases from J, leaving 12 bases between. This CDR3 is CASSARLVPGELFF. DNA for the CDR3: TGCGCCAGCAGTGCCCGACTAGTCCCCGGGGAGCTGTTTTTT.

The chain links TRBV27 to TRBJ1-5; no clear D. Trimming took off 5 bases at V and 5 bases at J, with 13 bases between the two ends. The length of the CDR3 is 14 residues. Looked up from germline, CDR1 is MNHEY and CDR2 is SMNVEV (reference sequence). The CDR3 is CASSPGVGDQPQHF. The CDR3 DNA reads as TGTGCCAGCAGTCCTGGTGTGGGAGATCAGCCCCAGCATTTT.

V gene TRBV4-1 combines with J gene TRBJ1-1; perhaps TRBD1 as D (5 bases). This CDR3 is built from 13 residues. Germline CDR1 is MGHRA and CDR2 is YSYEKL. The V and J ends lost 4 bases and 5 bases respectively, with 11 bases between them. The CDR3 DNA follows: TGCGCCAGCAGCCCTGTACGACAGACTGAAGCTTTCTTT. As protein: CASSPVRQTEAFF.

V usage is TRBV20-1 and J usage is TRBJ2-7; 7 nucleotides agree with TRBD2. The length of the CDR3 is 13 residues. The J segment lost 6 bases and the V segment lost 3 bases, leaving 8 bases of the junction unmatched. Germline V lookup: CDR1 DFQATT, CDR2 SNEGSKA (reference sequence). CDR3 sequence reads: CSASPGRIGEQYF. The CDR3 nucleotides read TGCAGTGCTAGTCCCGGGAGGATAGGCGAGCAGTACTTC.

The J gene is TRBJ2-1, the V gene TRBV5-1, with 7 bases that match TRBD1. V was clipped by 2 bases and J by 6 bases; unmatched bases: 5. Germline assignment: CDR1 SGHRS and CDR2 YFSETQ. This CDR3 has 14 residues. The CDR3 sequence is CASSFSTGSNEQFF. In DNA, the CDR3 is TGCGCCAGCAGCTTCTCGACAGGGAGCAATGAGCAGTTCTTC.

In DNA form, the CDR3 reads TGCGCCAGCAGCTTACAGGGGACTACCGGGGAGCTGTTTTTT. Translation: CASSLQGTTGELFF. The gene calls are TRBV5-1 and TRBJ2-2, with a weak D call TRBD1 (7 bases). With 2 bases removed from V and 5 bases from J, the gap between germline ends came to 10 bases. CDR1 SGHRS and CDR2 YFSETQ come from the germline V gene. This CDR3 is 14 amino acids long.

V is TRBV9 and J is TRBJ2-5, with D possibly matching TRBD1 (5 bases). Germline values: CDR1 SGDLS, CDR2 YYNGEE. This CDR3 is built from 16 residues. V was cut by 3 bases and J by 3 bases, with 18 bases left in between. The CDR3 coding sequence is TGTGCCAGCAGCGCCTCACCGGACAAGTTGGAAGAGACCCAGTACTTC. It is translated as CASSASPDKLEETQYF.

This clone was picked up one time. The chain has TRBV9 and TRBJ1-5; 7 nucleotides line up with TRBD1. The J segment lost 0 bases and the V segment lost 4 bases, leaving 4 bases of the junction unmatched. The CDR3 covers 15 residues. Germline loops: CDR1 SGDLS, CDR2 YYNGEE. CDR3 residues: CASSPGGYSNQPQHF. The CDR3 bases are TGTGCCAGCAGCCCAGGGGGGTATAGCAATCAGCCCCAGCATTTT.

This clone was seen a single time. The chain employs TRBV7-2 and TRBJ2-1; 8 bases match TRBD2. CDR3 length equals 16 residues. Germline-derived CDR1 and CDR2 are SGHTA and FQGNSA. The trim removed 4 bases at V and 4 bases at J, leaving 9 bases unmatched. The CDR3 sequence: CASSSSGGASYNEQFF. The CDR3 DNA reads TGTGCCAGCAGCTCCTCGGGGGGGGCTTCGTACAATGAGCAGTTCTTC. The whole variable domain, remainder taken from reference TRBV7-2 and TRBJ2-1, is GAGVSQSPSNKVTEKGKDVELRCDPISGHTALYWYRQSLGQGLEFLIYFQGNSAPDKSGLPSDRFSAERTGGSVSTLTIQRTQQEDSAVYLCASSSSGGASYNEQFFGPGTRLTVL.

The chain is built from TRBV9 and TRBJ1-6; D might be TRBD1 (5 bases). This CDR3 has 14 amino acids. Deletions cut 4 bases from V and 6 bases from J, with 11 bases between. Germline CDR1 reads SGDLS; CDR2 reads YYNGEE. Written as DNA, the CDR3 is TGTGCCAGCAGCCCTGGGGCCAGTAATTCACCCCTCCACTTT. Its protein is CASSPGASNSPLHF.

The chain has TRBV10-3 and TRBJ2-2; 9 bases are a match to TRBD2. This CDR3 has 14 residues. CDR1 is ENHRY and CDR2 is SYGVKD in the germline V gene. V shed 10 bases, J shed 6 bases, and the junction held 9 bases outside the gene matches. Written as DNA, the CDR3 is TGTGCCACTATAGCGGGAGAACTCCCCGGGGAGCTGTTTTTT. Protein: CATIAGELPGELFF.

This chain connects TRBV19 to TRBJ2-5; the D gene is possibly TRBD2 (6 bases). Trimming shortened V by 5 bases and J by 7 bases, and 20 bases separated the two germline ends. This CDR3 contains 15 residues. Germline CDR1 LNHDA, CDR2 SQIVND (reference sequence). CDR3 sequence reads: CASSLGPARRVTQYF. CDR3 bases: TGTGCCAGTAGTCTGGGACCCGCTAGGAGGGTGACCCAGTACTTC.

The rearrangement links TRBV6-5 to TRBJ2-7; D unclear. V lost 6 bases and J 6 bases, leaving 15 bases between the germline ends. The CDR3 sequence is 13 residues long. Germline assignment: CDR1 MNHEY and CDR2 SVGAGI. CDR3 nucleotides: TGTGCCAGCAGCCCCTTTTTACGCGGCGAGCAGTACTTC. Protein sequence: CASSPFLRGEQYF.

The chain has TRBV5-4 and TRBJ2-3; 9 positions agree with TRBD2. This CDR3 spans 17 amino acids. V shed 4 bases and J 3 bases; nucleotides not matched to a gene: 12. CDR1 SGHNT and CDR2 YYREEE come from the germline V gene (reference sequence). The CDR3 coding sequence is TGTGCCAGCAGCCCCCCCGGGACTAGCCCTTCTACAGATACGCAGTATTTT. The encoded protein is CASSPPGTSPSTDTQYF.

V usage is TRBV3-1 (or the pseudogene TRBV3-2) and J usage is TRBJ1-5, with 9 bases aligning to TRBD1. Losses at the gene ends were 6 bases for V and 5 bases for J; bases not matched to a gene: 8. The CDR3 contains 15 residues. Germline lookup yields CDR1 LGHDT and CDR2 YNNKEL (reference sequence). The CDR3 DNA sequence: TGTGCCAGCAGTCCTATGACAGGGGGGGATCAGCCCCAGCATTTT. Its protein product is CASSPMTGGDQPQHF.

The J gene is TRBJ1-4, the V gene TRBV28; no firm D call. The CDR3 has 15 residues. The V end lost 8 bases, the J end lost 3 bases, and 16 bases lay between the germline ends. CDR1 is MDHEN and CDR2 is SYDVKM in the germline V gene. The CDR3 bases are TGTGCCAGCGGACTCGGAGGCGCGGCTAATGAAAAACTGTTTTTT. This encodes CASGLGGAANEKLFF. Variable domain in full (rest from reference TRBV28 and TRBJ1-4): DVKVTQSSRYLVKRTGEKVFLECVQDMDHENMFWYRQDPGLGLRLIYFSYDVKMKEKGDIPEGYSVSREKKERFSLILESASTNQTSMYLCASGLGGAANEKLFFGSGTQLSVL.

CDR3 sequence: CASRLVRDPSYEQYF. CDR3 DNA sequence: TGCGCCAGCCGCCTCGTCCGGGATCCCTCCTACGAGCAGTACTTC. V usage is TRBV5-1 and J usage is TRBJ2-7, with D possibly being TRBD2 (5 bases). The CDR3 contains 15 residues. With 7 bases removed from V and 0 bases from J, the gap between germline ends came to 17 bases. The germline CDR1 and CDR2 sequences are SGHRS and YFSETQ.

The chain is built from TRBV5-4 and TRBJ1-1; no clear D gene. V gave up 0 bases and J gave up 7 bases, with 7 bases separating them. The CDR3 sequence is 12 residues long. Germline V CDR1 and CDR2: SGHNT, YYREEE (reference sequence). The CDR3, as DNA: TGTGCCAGCAGCTTGGTAGGGAGTGAAGCTTTCTTT. Its protein product is CASSLVGSEAFF.

The chain joins TRBV5-1 to TRBJ2-1, with 14 positions matching TRBD2. The CDR3 covers 18 residues. Germline assignment: CDR1 SGHRS and CDR2 YFSETQ. V was pared by 2 bases and J by 6 bases, with 10 bases of the junction left unmatched. The CDR3 region is CASSFGTSGRLRINEQFF. The CDR3 region has the DNA TGCGCCAGCAGCTTTGGGACTAGCGGGAGACTTCGAATCAATGAGCAGTTCTTC.

The gene calls are TRBV10-1 and TRBJ2-3; weak D call: TRBD2 (6 bases). This CDR3 is 16 amino acids long. Germline V lookup: CDR1 WNHNN, CDR2 SYGVQD (reference sequence). V dropped 2 bases and J dropped 1 base, with 13 bases sitting between them. The CDR3 DNA reads TGCGCCAGCAGTGAGCCACGGGGGAGCGGCACAGATACGCAGTATTTT. This codes for CASSEPRGSGTDTQYF.

The chain is built from TRBV30 and TRBJ1-1; D uncertain. Germline CDR1 reads GTSNPN; CDR2 reads SVGIG (reference sequence). Trimming stripped 1 base from V and 2 bases from J, with 8 bases between. This CDR3 is built from 13 residues. The CDR3 region is CAWSAQANTEAFF. The CDR3 DNA reads as TGTGCCTGGAGTGCGCAGGCCAACACTGAAGCTTTCTTT.

The chain couples TRBV11-2 to TRBJ2-5; D perhaps matches TRBD2 (5 bases). The CDR3 totals 16 residues. Trimming cost V 3 bases and J 4 bases, with 18 bases left between them. The germline gives CDR1 SGHAT, CDR2 FQNNGV. The CDR3 nucleotides read TGTGCCAGCAGCTTCGGGGTCGGCGCTACCACAGAGACCCAGTACTTC. Its translation: CASSFGVGATTETQYF.

This chain links TRBV5-4 with TRBJ2-7, with D tentatively TRBD2 (5 bases). Trimming took off 0 bases at V and 3 bases at J, with 10 bases between the two ends. The CDR3 sequence is 14 residues long. CDR1 and CDR2 (germline): SGHNT, YYREEE (reference sequence). The CDR3 reads CASSLAERVYEQYF. The CDR3 DNA sequence: TGTGCCAGCAGCTTGGCCGAGAGGGTCTACGAGCAGTACTTC.

The rearrangement links TRBV6-5 to TRBJ1-1; D is perhaps TRBD1 (6 bases). This CDR3 is 14 amino acids long. Looked up from germline, CDR1 is MNHEY and CDR2 is SVGAGI. V was clipped by 7 bases and J by 5 bases, with 17 bases between them. CDR3: CASTKQGVVTEAFF. Here the CDR3 DNA reads TGTGCCAGCACTAAACAGGGCGTTGTTACTGAAGCTTTCTTT.

J is TRBJ1-5 and V is TRBV6-2 or TRBV6-3; 11 nucleotides align to TRBD1. The CDR3 covers 15 residues. Germline V gene data show CDR1 as MNHEY and CDR2 as SVGEGT. V trimming: 0 bases; J trimming: 7 bases; junction bases outside the gene matches: 2. The CDR3 DNA is TGTGCCAGCAGTTACTCAGGGACAGGGGGACAGCCCCAGCATTTT. Residues: CASSYSGTGGQPQHF.

The chain uses TRBV19 and TRBJ2-7; 7 bases are shared with TRBD1. The germline gives CDR1 LNHDA, CDR2 SQIVND (reference sequence). V gave up 6 bases and J gave up 9 bases; unmatched junction bases: 14. This CDR3 spans 14 amino acids. The CDR3 DNA follows: TGTGCCAGTAGCCTGACAGGGTTGGTGCAAGGGCAGTACTTC. It is translated as CASSLTGLVQGQYF.

The chain combines TRBV19 with TRBJ1-2, with 7 bases identical to TRBD1. CDR3 length: 16 residues. Germline lookup yields CDR1 LNHDA and CDR2 SQIVND (reference sequence). Trimming took 8 bases from V and 6 from J; bases not matched to a gene: 18. The CDR3 loop reads CASGTLDRKPGDGYTF. The CDR3 DNA follows: TGTGCCAGTGGCACACTGGACAGGAAACCAGGGGATGGCTACACCTTC. Full variable domain (missing parts from reference TRBV19 and TRBJ1-2): DGGITQSPKYLFRKEGQNVTLSCEQNLNHDAMYWYRQDPGQGLRLIYYSQIVNDFQKGDIAEGYSVSREKKESFPLTVTSAQKNPTAFYLCASGTLDRKPGDGYTFGSGTRLTVV.

The V call is TRBV2, the J call TRBJ2-1; the D gene is possibly TRBD1 (6 bases). Looked up from germline, CDR1 is SNHLY and CDR2 is FYNNEI. Trimming pared 11 bases from V and 4 bases from J, leaving 12 bases between. CDR3 length: 12 residues. The CDR3 coding sequence is TGTGCCTCCAGGGGATCTTACAATGAGCAGTTCTTC. This codes for CASRGSYNEQFF.

A word on this clone: A read error may account for a junction end that differs from germline. The chain uses TRBV4-3 and TRBJ1-4; 8 bases are shared with TRBD1. The CDR3 covers 15 residues. In germline, CDR1 is LGHNA, CDR2 YSLEER. For the CDR3, the DNA is TGCGCCAGCAGCCCGGCGGACAGGGCTAACGAAAAACTGTTTTTT. This gives the protein CASSPADRANEKLFF.